This TCR beta chain was captured in a study of chemoradiotherapy in HPV16-positive cancers. As for the study in general: A couple of HPV16-positive patients' cells yielded candidate HPV-specific clones and common motifs.

Germline V gene sequence: CDR1 MGHDK, CDR2 SYGVNS. V was cut by 1 base and J by 5 bases, with 7 bases left in between. This CDR3 is 13 amino acids long. The data were produced by immunoSEQ multiplex PCR, yet TCRdb's version contains in-frame clones alone and is incomplete. The repertoire includes approximately 52,000 clones, about nine tenths of them detected once, and 3% to 4% sits in the top ten. As concerns this clone: What it binds is unknown.

Study outcomes and limitations: Candidate HPV-specific clones and E7-related TCR motifs grew in tumor during treatment.

The source of this sequence is a human donor with HPV-associated anogenital cancer. Sequences were derived from blood, sampled from a patient who underwent chemoradiotherapy. The chain links TRBV25-1 to TRBJ2-3, with D perhaps given as TRBD1 or TRBD2 (5 bases each). Here the CDR3 reads CASSESGRDTQYF. The CDR3 bases are TGTGCCAGCAGTGAATCAGGGAGAGATACGCAGTATTTT.